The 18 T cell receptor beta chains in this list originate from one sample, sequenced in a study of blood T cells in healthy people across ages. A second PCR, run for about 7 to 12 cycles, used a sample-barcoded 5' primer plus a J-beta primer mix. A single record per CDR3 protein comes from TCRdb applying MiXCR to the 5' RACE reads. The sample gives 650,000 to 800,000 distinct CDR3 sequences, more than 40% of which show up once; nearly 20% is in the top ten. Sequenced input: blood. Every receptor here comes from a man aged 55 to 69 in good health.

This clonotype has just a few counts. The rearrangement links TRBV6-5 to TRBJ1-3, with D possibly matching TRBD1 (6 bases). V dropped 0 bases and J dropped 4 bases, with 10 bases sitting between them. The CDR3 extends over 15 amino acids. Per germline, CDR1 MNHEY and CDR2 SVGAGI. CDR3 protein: CASSYSGQGGNTIYF. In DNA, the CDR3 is TGTGCCAGCAGTTACTCGGGACAAGGAGGAAACACCATATATTTT.

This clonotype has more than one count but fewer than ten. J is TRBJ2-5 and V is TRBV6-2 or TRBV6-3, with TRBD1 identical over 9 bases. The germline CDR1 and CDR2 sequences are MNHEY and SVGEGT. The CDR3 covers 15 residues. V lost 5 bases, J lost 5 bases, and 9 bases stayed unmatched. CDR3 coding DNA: TGTGCCAGCAGTAGACCCCCGGACAGGGGTGAGACCCAGTACTTC. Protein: CASSRPPDRGETQYF.

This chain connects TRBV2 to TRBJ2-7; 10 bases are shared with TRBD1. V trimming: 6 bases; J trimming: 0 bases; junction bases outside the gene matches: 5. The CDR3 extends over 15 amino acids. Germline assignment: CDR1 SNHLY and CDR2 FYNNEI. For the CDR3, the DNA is TGTGCCAGCAGCGGCCGGACAGGGGGCTCCTACGAGCAGTACTTC. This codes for CASSGRTGGSYEQYF.

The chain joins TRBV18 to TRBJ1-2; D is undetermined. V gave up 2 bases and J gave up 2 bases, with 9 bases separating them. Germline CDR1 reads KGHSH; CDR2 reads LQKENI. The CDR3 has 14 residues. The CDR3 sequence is CASSPDRKNYGYTF. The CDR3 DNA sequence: TGTGCCAGCTCACCAGATAGGAAGAACTATGGCTACACCTTC.

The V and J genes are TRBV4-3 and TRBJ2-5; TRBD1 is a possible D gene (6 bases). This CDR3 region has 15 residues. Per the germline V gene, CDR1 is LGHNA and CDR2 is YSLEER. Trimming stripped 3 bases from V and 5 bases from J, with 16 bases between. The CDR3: CASSQGQGSWETQYF. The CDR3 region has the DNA TGCGCCAGCAGCCAGGGCCAGGGGTCTTGGGAGACCCAGTACTTC.

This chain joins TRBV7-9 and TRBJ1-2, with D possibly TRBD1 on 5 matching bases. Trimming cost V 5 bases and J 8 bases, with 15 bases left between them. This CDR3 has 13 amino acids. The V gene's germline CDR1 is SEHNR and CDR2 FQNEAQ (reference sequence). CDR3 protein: CASSAQTDVGYTF. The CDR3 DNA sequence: TGTGCCAGCAGCGCGCAGACAGATGTCGGCTACACCTTC.

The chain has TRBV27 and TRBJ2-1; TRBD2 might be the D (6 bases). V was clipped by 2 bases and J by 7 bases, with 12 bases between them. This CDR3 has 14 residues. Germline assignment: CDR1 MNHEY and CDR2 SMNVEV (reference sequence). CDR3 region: CASSLGGVRNEQFF. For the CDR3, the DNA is TGTGCCAGCAGTTTAGGAGGGGTCAGAAATGAGCAGTTCTTC.

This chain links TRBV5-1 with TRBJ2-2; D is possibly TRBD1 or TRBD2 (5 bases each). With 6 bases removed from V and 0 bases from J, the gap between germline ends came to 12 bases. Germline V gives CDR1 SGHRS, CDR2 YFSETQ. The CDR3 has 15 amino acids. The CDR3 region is CASTSGRTNTGELFF. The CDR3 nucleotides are TGCGCCAGCACCTCGGGACGGACGAACACCGGGGAGCTGTTTTTT. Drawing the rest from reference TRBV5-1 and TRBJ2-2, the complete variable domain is KAGVTQTPRYLIKTRGQQVTLSCSPISGHRSVSWYQQTPGQGLQFLFEYFSETQRNKGNFPGRFSGRQFSNSRSEMNVSTLELGDSALYLCASTSGRTNTGELFFGEGSRLTVL.

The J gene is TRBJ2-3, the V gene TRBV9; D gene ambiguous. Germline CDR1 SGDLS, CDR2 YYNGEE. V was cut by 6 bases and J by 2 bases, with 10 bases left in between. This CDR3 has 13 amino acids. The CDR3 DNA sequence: TGTGCCAGCATGGGCTATCACACAGATACGCAGTATTTT. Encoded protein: CASMGYHTDTQYF.

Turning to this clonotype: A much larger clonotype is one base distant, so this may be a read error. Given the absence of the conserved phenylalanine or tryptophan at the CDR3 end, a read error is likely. This CDR3 is CSARPLQGSYNEQFI. CDR3 sequence (DNA): TGCAGTGCTAGGCCCCTCCAAGGCTCCTACAATGAGCAGTTCATC. This chain connects TRBV20-1 to TRBJ2-1; no firm D call. Germline V CDR1 and CDR2: DFQATT, SNEGSKA (reference sequence). Trimming pared 3 bases from V and 0 bases from J, leaving 12 bases between. The CDR3 length is 15 residues.

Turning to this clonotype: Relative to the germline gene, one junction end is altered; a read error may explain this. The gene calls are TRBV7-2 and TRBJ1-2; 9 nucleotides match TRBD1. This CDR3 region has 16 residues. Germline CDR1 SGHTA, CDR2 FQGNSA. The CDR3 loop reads CAGSLGSGTGPYGYTF. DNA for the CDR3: TGTGCCGGCAGCTTAGGATCTGGGACAGGGCCCTATGGCTACACCTTC.

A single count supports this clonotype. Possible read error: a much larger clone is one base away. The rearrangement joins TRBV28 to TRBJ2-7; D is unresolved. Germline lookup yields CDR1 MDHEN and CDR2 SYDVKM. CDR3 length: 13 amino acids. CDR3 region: CASSPQDAYGQYF. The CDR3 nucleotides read TGTGCCAGCAGTCCCCAAGACGCCTACGGGCAGTACTTC.

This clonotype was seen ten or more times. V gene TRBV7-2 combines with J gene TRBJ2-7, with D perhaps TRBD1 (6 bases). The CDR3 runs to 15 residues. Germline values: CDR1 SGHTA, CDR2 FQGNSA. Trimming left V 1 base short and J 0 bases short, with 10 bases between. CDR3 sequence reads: CASSLGTASSYEQYF. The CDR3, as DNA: TGTGCCAGCAGCTTAGGGACAGCAAGCTCCTACGAGCAGTACTTC.

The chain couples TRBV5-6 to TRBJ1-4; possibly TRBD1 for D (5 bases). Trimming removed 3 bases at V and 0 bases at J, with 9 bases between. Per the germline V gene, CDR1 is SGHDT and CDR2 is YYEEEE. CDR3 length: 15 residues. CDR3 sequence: CASSSRQTTNEKLFF. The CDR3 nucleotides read TGTGCCAGCAGCTCTCGACAGACAACTAATGAAAAACTGTTTTTT.

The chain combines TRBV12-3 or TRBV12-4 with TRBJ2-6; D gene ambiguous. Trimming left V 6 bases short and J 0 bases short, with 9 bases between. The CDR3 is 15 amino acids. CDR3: CASSKTLSGANVLTF. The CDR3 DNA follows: TGTGCCAGCAGCAAGACACTCTCTGGGGCCAACGTCCTGACTTTC.

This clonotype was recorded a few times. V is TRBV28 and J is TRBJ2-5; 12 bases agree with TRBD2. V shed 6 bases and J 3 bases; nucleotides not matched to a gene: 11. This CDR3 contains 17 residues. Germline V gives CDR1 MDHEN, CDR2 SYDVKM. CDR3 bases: TGTGCCAGCAGCCAGACCTCTAGCGGGGGGGCGGAAGAGACCCAGTACTTC. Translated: CASSQTSSGGAEETQYF.

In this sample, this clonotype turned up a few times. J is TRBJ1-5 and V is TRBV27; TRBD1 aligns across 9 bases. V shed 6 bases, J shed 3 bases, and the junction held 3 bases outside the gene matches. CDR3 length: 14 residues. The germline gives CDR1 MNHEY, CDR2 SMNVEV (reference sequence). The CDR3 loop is CASRQGAYNQPQHF. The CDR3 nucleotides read TGTGCCAGCAGACAGGGGGCTTACAATCAGCCCCAGCATTTT.

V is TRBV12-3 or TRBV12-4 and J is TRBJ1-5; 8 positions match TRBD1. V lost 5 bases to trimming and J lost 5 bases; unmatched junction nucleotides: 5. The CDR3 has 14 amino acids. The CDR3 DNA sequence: TGTGCCAGCAGTCATACAGGGGGAGATCAGCCCCAGCATTTT. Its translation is CASSHTGGDQPQHF.